These 5 T cell receptor beta chains came from one sample sequenced in a study of control samples from healthy donors and cancer patients (dated by TCRdb to the early 2020s). The protocol used for the library was the immunoSEQ multiplex PCR assay. TCRdb retrieved this table from immuneACCESS and kept in-frame rearrangements only. Not all clones are present; in checked studies, unresolved V genes account for under half, and no reason is known for the remainder. This sample is represented by 130,000 or so clones; 80% to 95% of them were singletons. The top ten constitute about 2.2% of the sample. The sequenced material came from blood. The receptors derive from a woman between 45 and 60 years old in good health.

This rearrangement joins TRBV29-1 to TRBJ1-1; D not certain. CDR1 is SQVTM and CDR2 is ANQGSEA in the germline V gene. V was shortened by 8 bases and J by 4 bases, with 8 bases between the two germline ends. This CDR3 comprises 10 residues. The CDR3: CSPHLTEAFF. The CDR3 DNA is TGCAGCCCTCATCTCACTGAAGCTTTCTTT.

The chain couples TRBV3-1 (or the pseudogene TRBV3-2) to TRBJ2-5, with D perhaps TRBD1 or TRBD2 (5 bases each). This CDR3 is built from 15 residues. Deletions cut 4 bases from V and 4 bases from J, with 16 bases between. From germline, CDR1 is LGHDT and CDR2 YNNKEL (reference sequence). The CDR3 region is CASSPLGGGVETQYF. CDR3 nucleotides: TGTGCCAGCAGCCCCCTGGGTGGGGGTGTAGAGACCCAGTACTTC.

The chain couples TRBV5-4 to TRBJ2-2, with TRBD2 identical over 7 bases. Germline trimming cut 4 bases from V and 6 bases from J; bases unmatched to any gene: 6. Germline CDR1 and CDR2: SGHNT and YYREEE (reference sequence). The CDR3 has 14 amino acids. The CDR3 is CASSTGLAAGELFF. The CDR3 DNA sequence: TGTGCCAGCAGCACCGGTCTAGCGGCCGGGGAGCTGTTTTTT.

V usage is TRBV28 and J usage is TRBJ1-5; unclear D gene. CDR1 is MDHEN, CDR2 SYDVKM, per germline. V was clipped by 7 bases and J by 0 bases, with 13 bases between them. This CDR3 has 15 amino acids. The CDR3 DNA follows: TGTGCCAGCAAGTGGTCGGAGGGTAGCAATCAGCCCCAGCATTTT. Protein: CASKWSEGSNQPQHF.

This clone appeared once. The chain has TRBV11-2 and TRBJ1-2; unclear D gene. The germline V and J ends were trimmed by 1 base and 3 bases, with 9 bases remaining between them. From germline, CDR1 is SGHAT and CDR2 FQNNGV. This CDR3 comprises 14 residues. In nucleotides, the CDR3 is TGTGCCAGCAGCTTAGCCACCGGTGACTATGGCTACACCTTC. This sequence encodes CASSLATGDYGYTF.